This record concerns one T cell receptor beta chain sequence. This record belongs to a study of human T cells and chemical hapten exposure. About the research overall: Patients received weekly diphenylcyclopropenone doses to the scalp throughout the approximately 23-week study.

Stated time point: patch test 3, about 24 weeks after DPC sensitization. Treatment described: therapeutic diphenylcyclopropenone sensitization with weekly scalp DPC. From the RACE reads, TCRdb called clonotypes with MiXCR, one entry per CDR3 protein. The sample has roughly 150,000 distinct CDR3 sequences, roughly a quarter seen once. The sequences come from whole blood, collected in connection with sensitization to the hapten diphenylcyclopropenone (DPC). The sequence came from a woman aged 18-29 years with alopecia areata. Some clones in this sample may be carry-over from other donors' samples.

The CDR3 region is CASAKGGGIRLNTEAFF. CDR3 in DNA: TGTGCCAGCGCTAAGGGGGGCGGCATCCGATTGAACACTGAAGCTTTCTTT. The chain has TRBV7-6 and TRBJ1-1; D is possibly TRBD1 (6 bases). The V and J ends lost 8 bases and 0 bases respectively, with 22 bases between them. This CDR3 has 17 amino acids. In germline, CDR1 is SGHVS, CDR2 FNYEAQ.